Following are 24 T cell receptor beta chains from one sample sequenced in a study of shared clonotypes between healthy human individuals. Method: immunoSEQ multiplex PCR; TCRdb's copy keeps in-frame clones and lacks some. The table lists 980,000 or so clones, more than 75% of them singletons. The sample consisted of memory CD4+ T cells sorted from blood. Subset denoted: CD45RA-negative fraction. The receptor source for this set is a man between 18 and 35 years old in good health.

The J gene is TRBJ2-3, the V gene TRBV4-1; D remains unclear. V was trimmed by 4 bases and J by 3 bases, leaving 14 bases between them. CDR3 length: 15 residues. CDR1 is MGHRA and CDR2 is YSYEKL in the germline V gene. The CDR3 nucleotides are TGCGCCAGCAGCCTCACGTACCTGGGGACAGATACGCAGTATTTT. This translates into CASSLTYLGTDTQYF.

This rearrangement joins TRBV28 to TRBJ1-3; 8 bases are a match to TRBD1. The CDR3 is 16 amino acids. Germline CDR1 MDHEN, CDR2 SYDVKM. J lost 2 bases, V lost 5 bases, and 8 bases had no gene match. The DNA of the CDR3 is TGTGCCAGCAGTGGCAGACAGGGGAGTCCTGGAAACACCATATATTTT. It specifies CASSGRQGSPGNTIYF.

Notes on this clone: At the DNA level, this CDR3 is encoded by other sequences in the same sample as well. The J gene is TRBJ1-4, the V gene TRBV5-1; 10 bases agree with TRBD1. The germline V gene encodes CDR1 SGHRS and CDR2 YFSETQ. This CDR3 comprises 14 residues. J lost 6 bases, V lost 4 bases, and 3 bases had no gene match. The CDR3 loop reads CASSTGQGDEKLFF. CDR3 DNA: TGCGCCAGCAGCACTGGACAGGGGGATGAAAAACTGTTTTTT.

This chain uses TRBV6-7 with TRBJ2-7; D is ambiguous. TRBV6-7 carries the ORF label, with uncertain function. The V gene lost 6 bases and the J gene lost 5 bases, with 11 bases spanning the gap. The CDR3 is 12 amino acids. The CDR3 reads CASRRGRDEQYF. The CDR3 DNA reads TGTGCCAGCAGGCGAGGCCGGGACGAGCAGTACTTC.

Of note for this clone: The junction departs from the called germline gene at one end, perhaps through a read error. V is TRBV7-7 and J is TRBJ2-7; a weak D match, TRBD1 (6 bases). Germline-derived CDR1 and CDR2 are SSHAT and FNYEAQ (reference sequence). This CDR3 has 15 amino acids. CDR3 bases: TGTGCTAGCAGCCCCTTTTGGGGGCCCGGCTACGAGCAGTACTTC. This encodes CASSPFWGPGYEQYF.

In DNA, the CDR3 is TGTGCCAGTAGCGTTCAGGGGGGCTACGAGCAGTACTTC. Its translation is CASSVQGGYEQYF. This rearrangement joins TRBV19 to TRBJ2-7; D possibly corresponds to TRBD1 (7 bases). Germline values: CDR1 LNHDA, CDR2 SQIVND (reference sequence). The CDR3 is made up of 13 amino acids. Deletions cut 6 bases from V and 3 bases from J, with 12 bases between.

CDR3 DNA sequence: TGTGCCAGCAGCTTAAGGACAGGGTATGGCTACACCTTC. It encodes CASSLRTGYGYTF. The chain uses TRBV7-6 and TRBJ1-2; TRBD1 agrees at 8 bases. The CDR3 loop spans 13 amino acids. V lost 2 bases, J lost 5 bases, and 1 base stayed unmatched. Germline V gives CDR1 SGHVS, CDR2 FNYEAQ.

CDR3 residues: CASKKPGQGTEAFF. DNA for the CDR3: TGTGCCAGCAAGAAGCCGGGACAGGGGACTGAAGCTTTCTTT. J is TRBJ1-1 and V is TRBV7-9; the match to TRBD1 covers 10 bases. V lost 7 bases to trimming and J lost 5 bases; unmatched junction nucleotides: 7. CDR1 and CDR2 (germline): SEHNR, FQNEAQ (reference sequence). The CDR3 is 14 amino acids.

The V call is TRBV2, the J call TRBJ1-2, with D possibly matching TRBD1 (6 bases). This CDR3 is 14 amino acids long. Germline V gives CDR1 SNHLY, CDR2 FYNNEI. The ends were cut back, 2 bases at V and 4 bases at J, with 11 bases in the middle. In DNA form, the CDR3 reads TGTGCCAGCAGTGAACAGGGGCAAAGCTATGGCTACACCTTC. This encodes CASSEQGQSYGYTF.

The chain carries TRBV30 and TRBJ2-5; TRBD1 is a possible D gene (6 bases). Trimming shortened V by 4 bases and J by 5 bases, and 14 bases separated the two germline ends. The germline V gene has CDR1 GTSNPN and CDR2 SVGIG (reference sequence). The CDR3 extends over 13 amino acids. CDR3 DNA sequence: TGTGCCTGGAAAACTAAGGGGGTCGAGACCCAGTACTTC. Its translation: CAWKTKGVETQYF.

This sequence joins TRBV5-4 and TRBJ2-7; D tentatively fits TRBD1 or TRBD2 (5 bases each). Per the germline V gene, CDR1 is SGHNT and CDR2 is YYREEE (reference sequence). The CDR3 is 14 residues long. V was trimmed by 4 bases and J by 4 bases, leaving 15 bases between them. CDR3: CASSVGGQHYEQYF. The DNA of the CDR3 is TGTGCCAGCAGCGTAGGAGGACAACATTACGAGCAGTACTTC.

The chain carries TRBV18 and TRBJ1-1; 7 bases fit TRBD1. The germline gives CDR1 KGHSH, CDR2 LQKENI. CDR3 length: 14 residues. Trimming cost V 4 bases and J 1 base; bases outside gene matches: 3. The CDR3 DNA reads TGTGCCAGCTCACGACAGGGACAGAACACTGAAGCTTTCTTT. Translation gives CASSRQGQNTEAFF.

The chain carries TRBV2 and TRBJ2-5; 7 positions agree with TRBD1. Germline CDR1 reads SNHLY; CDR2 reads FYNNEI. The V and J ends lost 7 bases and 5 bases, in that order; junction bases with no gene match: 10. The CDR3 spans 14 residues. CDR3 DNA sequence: TGTGCCAGCAACCTCAGGGGGTTTGGGGAGACCCAGTACTTC. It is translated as CASNLRGFGETQYF.

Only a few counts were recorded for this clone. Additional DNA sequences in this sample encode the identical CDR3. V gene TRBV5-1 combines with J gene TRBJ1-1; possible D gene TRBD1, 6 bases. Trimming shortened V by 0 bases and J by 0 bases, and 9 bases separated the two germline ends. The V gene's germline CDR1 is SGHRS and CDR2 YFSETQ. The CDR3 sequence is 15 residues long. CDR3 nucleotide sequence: TGCGCCAGCAGCTTGGTGGGGGGCCTGAACACTGAAGCTTTCTTT. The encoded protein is CASSLVGGLNTEAFF.

CDR3 protein: CASSVTGNTEAFF. Here the CDR3 DNA reads TGCGCCAGCAGTGTAACAGGGAACACTGAAGCTTTCTTT. The V call is TRBV10-1, the J call TRBJ1-1, with D possibly being TRBD1 (5 bases). Deletions cut 4 bases from V and 1 base from J, with 7 bases between. Germline V lookup: CDR1 WNHNN, CDR2 SYGVQD (reference sequence). The CDR3 spans 13 residues.

The CDR3 DNA follows: TGTGCCAGCAGTTTTCATGGGGGGGCTTCCTACAATGAGCAGTTCTTC. It is translated as CASSFHGGASYNEQFF. This chain connects TRBV28 to TRBJ2-1, with D possibly being TRBD2 (7 bases). Germline loops: CDR1 MDHEN, CDR2 SYDVKM. This CDR3 contains 16 residues. Trimming shortened V by 3 bases and J by 1 base, and 13 bases separated the two germline ends.

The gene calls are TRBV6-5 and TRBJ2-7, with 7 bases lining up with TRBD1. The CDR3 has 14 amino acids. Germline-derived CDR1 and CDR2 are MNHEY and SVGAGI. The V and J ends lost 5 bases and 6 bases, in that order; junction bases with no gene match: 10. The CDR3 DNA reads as TGTGCCAGCAGTGGACAGGTCCCGGACTGCGAGCAGTACTTC. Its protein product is CASSGQVPDCEQYF.

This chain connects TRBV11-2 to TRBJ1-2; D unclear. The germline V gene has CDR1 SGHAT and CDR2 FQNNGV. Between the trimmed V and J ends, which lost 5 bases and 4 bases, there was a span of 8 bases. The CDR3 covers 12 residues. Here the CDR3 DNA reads TGTGCCAGCAGCGCGGACGGCTATGGCTACACCTTC. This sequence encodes CASSADGYGYTF.

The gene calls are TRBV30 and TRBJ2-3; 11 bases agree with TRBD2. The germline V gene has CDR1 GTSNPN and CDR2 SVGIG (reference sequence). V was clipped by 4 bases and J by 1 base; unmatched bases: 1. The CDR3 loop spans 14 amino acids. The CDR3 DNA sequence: TGTGCCTGGAAACTAGCGGGAGGCACAGATACGCAGTATTTT. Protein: CAWKLAGGTDTQYF.

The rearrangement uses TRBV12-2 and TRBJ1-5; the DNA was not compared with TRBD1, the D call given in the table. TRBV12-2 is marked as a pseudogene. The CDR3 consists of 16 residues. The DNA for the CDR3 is TGTGCAAGTCGCTTAGGTGAGGGGGACGGCAATCAGCCCCAGCATTTT. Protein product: CASRLGEGDGNQPQHF.

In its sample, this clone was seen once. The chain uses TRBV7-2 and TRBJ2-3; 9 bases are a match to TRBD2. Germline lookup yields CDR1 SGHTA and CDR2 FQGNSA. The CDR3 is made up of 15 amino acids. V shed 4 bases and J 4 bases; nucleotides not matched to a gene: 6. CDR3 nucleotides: TGTGCCAGCAGCTCCAGCGGGAGGAAGGCAGATACGCAGTATTTT. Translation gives CASSSSGRKADTQYF.

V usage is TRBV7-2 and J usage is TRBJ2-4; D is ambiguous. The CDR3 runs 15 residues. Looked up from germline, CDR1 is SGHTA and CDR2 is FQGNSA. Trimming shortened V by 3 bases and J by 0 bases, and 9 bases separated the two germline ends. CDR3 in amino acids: CASSLGFLAKNIQYF. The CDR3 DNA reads TGTGCCAGCAGCTTGGGCTTCTTAGCCAAAAACATTCAGTACTTC. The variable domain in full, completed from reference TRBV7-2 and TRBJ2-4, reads GAGVSQSPSNKVTEKGKDVELRCDPISGHTALYWYRQSLGQGLEFLIYFQGNSAPDKSGLPSDRFSAERTGGSVSTLTIQRTQQEDSAVYLCASSLGFLAKNIQYFGAGTRLSVL.

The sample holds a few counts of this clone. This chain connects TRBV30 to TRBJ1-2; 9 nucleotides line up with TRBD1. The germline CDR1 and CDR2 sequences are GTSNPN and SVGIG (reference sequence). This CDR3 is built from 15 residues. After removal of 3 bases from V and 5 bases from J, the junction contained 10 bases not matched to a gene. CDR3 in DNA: TGTGCCTGGAGGATACAGGACAGGGGAAGGTATGGCTACACCTTC. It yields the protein CAWRIQDRGRYGYTF.

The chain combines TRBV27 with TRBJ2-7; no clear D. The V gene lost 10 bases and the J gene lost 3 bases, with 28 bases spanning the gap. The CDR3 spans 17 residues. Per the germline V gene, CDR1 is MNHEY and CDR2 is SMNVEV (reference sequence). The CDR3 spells CAIDFSDFFCRLYEQYF. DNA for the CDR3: TGTGCCATCGACTTTTCAGACTTTTTTTGCCGCCTCTACGAGCAGTACTTC.